What follows are 18 T cell receptor beta chains derived from one specimen sequenced in a study of OX40 agonist ivuxolimab in advanced cancers. Sequencing was performed with immunoSEQ multiplex PCR; in TCRdb, only in-frame clones are kept and a portion is missing. The table lists about 46,000 clones, 89% of them singletons. The sequencing used CD4+ or CD8+ T cells sorted from blood, collected in a trial of the OX40 agonist ivuxolimab. The receptors were gathered from an adult with an advanced solid tumor such as melanoma, head and neck, liver or kidney cancer.

V gene TRBV6-5 combines with J gene TRBJ1-1; a possible D gene is TRBD1 (6 bases). Germline V CDR1 and CDR2: MNHEY, SVGAGI. The V end was cut by 0 bases, the J end by 7 bases, with 9 bases between. This CDR3 is 13 amino acids long. The CDR3 is CASSYSLGGEAFF. CDR3 in DNA: TGTGCCAGCAGTTACTCTTTAGGGGGTGAAGCTTTCTTT.

The chain carries TRBV4-1 and TRBJ1-1; the D gene is possibly TRBD1 (5 bases). This CDR3 spans 15 amino acids. Germline loops: CDR1 MGHRA, CDR2 YSYEKL. V was trimmed by 3 bases and J by 1 base, leaving 12 bases between them. The CDR3 region is CASSQGAGGNTEAFF. The CDR3 nucleotides read TGCGCCAGCAGCCAGGGCGCGGGGGGGAACACTGAAGCTTTCTTT.

The CDR3 region is CASSHPGQGKRETQYF. The CDR3 coding sequence is TGTGCCAGCAGCCACCCGGGACAGGGAAAAAGAGAGACCCAGTACTTC. The V call is TRBV5-4, the J call TRBJ2-5, with 9 bases fitting TRBD1. V dropped 4 bases and J dropped 4; count of bases not matched to a gene: 11. The length of the CDR3 is 16 residues. Germline loops: CDR1 SGHNT, CDR2 YYREEE (reference sequence).

The genes are TRBV5-6 and TRBJ1-2, with a weak D call TRBD1 (5 bases). This CDR3 is built from 12 residues. Germline V gene lookup returns CDR1 SGHDT and CDR2 YYEEEE. V was clipped by 1 base and J by 6 bases, with 7 bases between them. As DNA, the CDR3 is TGTGCCAGCAGCTTGATGGGGGATGGCTACACCTTC. This gives the protein CASSLMGDGYTF.

With respect to this clone: Sequence at one end of the junction differs from germline and may be a read error. In DNA form, the CDR3 reads TGTGCCATCAGTGAGAAGGCGCCCGGACAGGATCGGGGCTACACCTTC. This sequence encodes CAISEKAPGQDRGYTF. The gene calls are TRBV6-1 and TRBJ1-2; 7 positions agree with TRBD1. CDR1 and CDR2 from the germline V gene are MNHNS and SASEGT. The CDR3 is 16 amino acids.

The V and J genes are TRBV7-9 and TRBJ2-1, with 7 bases lining up with TRBD1. From germline, CDR1 is SEHNR and CDR2 FQNEAQ (reference sequence). V dropped 5 bases and J dropped 5; count of bases not matched to a gene: 9. The CDR3 spans 15 residues. The CDR3: CASSQDRLSNNEQFF. CDR3 DNA: TGTGCCAGCAGCCAGGACAGGCTCTCTAACAATGAGCAGTTCTTC.

The chain carries TRBV30 and TRBJ2-3; D gene unclear. V gave up 2 bases and J gave up 2 bases, with 11 bases separating them. The CDR3 length is 14 residues. CDR1 and CDR2 from the germline V gene are GTSNPN and SVGIG (reference sequence). The CDR3 protein is CAWSRRFITDTQYF. DNA of the CDR3: TGTGCCTGGAGTCGTAGATTTATCACAGATACGCAGTATTTT.

This clone has more than one count but fewer than ten. V usage is TRBV10-1 and J usage is TRBJ1-3; D remains ambiguous. V was pared by 10 bases and J by 0 bases, with 10 bases between. Germline V gene lookup returns CDR1 WNHNN and CDR2 SYGVQD (reference sequence). CDR3 length: 13 amino acids. CDR3 DNA: TGCGCCAACAAACATGCCTCTGGAAACACCATATATTTT. Translated, it gives CANKHASGNTIYF.

The CDR3 loop is CASSEGRGGPYNEQFF. The CDR3 bases are TGTGCCAGCAGTGAGGGCAGGGGAGGCCCCTACAATGAGCAGTTCTTC. This rearrangement joins TRBV25-1 to TRBJ2-1; D possibly matches TRBD1 or TRBD2 (6 bases each). This CDR3 contains 16 residues. Trimming shortened V by 3 bases and J by 2 bases, and 14 bases separated the two germline ends. Germline CDR1 and CDR2: MGHDK and SYGVNS.

The chain recombines TRBV10-1 with TRBJ1-5; no clear D gene. Trimming took 3 bases from V and 0 from J, leaving 6 bases between them. Germline CDR1 WNHNN, CDR2 SYGVQD (reference sequence). The CDR3 has 14 residues. This CDR3 is CASSDSDSNQPQHF. Written as DNA, the CDR3 is TGCGCCAGCAGTGACAGCGATAGCAATCAGCCCCAGCATTTT.

V usage is TRBV6-1 and J usage is TRBJ1-4, with 9 positions matching TRBD1. The ends lost 6 bases at V and 8 bases at J; junction bases unmatched: 7. The CDR3 is 14 amino acids. Germline V lookup: CDR1 MNHNS, CDR2 SASEGT. CDR3 DNA: TGTGCCAGCAGCCGGACAGGGGAGGGCGAAAAACTGTTTTTT. This encodes CASSRTGEGEKLFF.

The V gene is TRBV28, the J gene TRBJ1-5, with a tentative D call TRBD1 (6 bases). CDR1 is MDHEN, CDR2 SYDVKM, per germline. The V and J ends lost 8 bases and 6 bases respectively, with 17 bases between them. The CDR3 is made up of 14 amino acids. The CDR3 region has the DNA TGTGCCAGCGCCGGGGGGCCTGCAAGTCAGCCCCAGCATTTT. Its translation is CASAGGPASQPQHF. The full variable domain, completed using reference TRBV28 and TRBJ1-5, is DVKVTQSSRYLVKRTGEKVFLECVQDMDHENMFWYRQDPGLGLRLIYFSYDVKMKEKGDIPEGYSVSREKKERFSLILESASTNQTSMYLCASAGGPASQPQHFGDGTRLSIL.

This clone was recorded once. This chain connects TRBV15 to TRBJ1-1; 8 bases are a match to TRBD1. V dropped 8 bases and J dropped 5; count of bases not matched to a gene: 7. The CDR3 length is 13 residues. CDR1 and CDR2 from the germline V gene are LNHNV and YYDKDF (reference sequence). DNA for the CDR3: TGTGCCACCGGGGCAGGGGGCGCGACTGAAGCTTTCTTT. Protein: CATGAGGATEAFF.

The chain joins TRBV27 to TRBJ2-7; TRBD2 is a possible D gene (6 bases). The V end lost 2 bases, the J end lost 3 bases, and 11 bases lay between the germline ends. The CDR3 has 14 residues. Germline loops: CDR1 MNHEY, CDR2 SMNVEV (reference sequence). The CDR3 region is CASSLIGGDYEQYF. The CDR3, as DNA: TGTGCCAGCAGTTTAATTGGCGGGGACTACGAGCAGTACTTC.

The chain links TRBV7-3 to TRBJ2-1, with TRBD1 identical over 8 bases. V trimming: 5 bases; J trimming: 4 bases; junction bases outside the gene matches: 7. Germline CDR1 is SGHTA and CDR2 is FQGTGA. CDR3 length equals 15 residues. This CDR3 reads CASSGVTGEYNEQFF. The DNA of the CDR3 is TGTGCCAGCAGCGGGGTGACAGGGGAATACAATGAGCAGTTCTTC. Based on the CDR3 plus reference TRBV7-3 and TRBJ2-1, the full variable domain is GAGVSQTPSNKVTEKGKYVELRCDPISGHTALYWYRQSLGQGPEFLIYFQGTGAADDSGLPNDRFFAVRPEGSVSTLKIQRTERGDSAVYLCASSGVTGEYNEQFFGPGTRLTVL.

The chain has TRBV30 and TRBJ1-5; D is possibly TRBD1 (5 bases). V lost 1 base and J 14 bases, leaving 15 bases between the germline ends. The germline V gene encodes CDR1 GTSNPN and CDR2 SVGIG (reference sequence). The CDR3 spans 12 residues. The CDR3 protein is CAWSGNGGLKHF. CDR3 DNA sequence: TGTGCCTGGAGTGGGAATGGGGGTCTTAAGCATTTT.

This chain uses TRBV27 with TRBJ2-3; 7 nucleotides line up with TRBD2. Germline CDR1 is MNHEY and CDR2 is SMNVEV (reference sequence). The CDR3 covers 17 residues. V was clipped by 4 bases and J by 4 bases; unmatched bases: 14. For the CDR3, the DNA is TGTGCCAGCAGTTCCCTCTACTGGGCGGGAGAAGCAGATACGCAGTATTTT. Translation: CASSSLYWAGEADTQYF.

This chain joins TRBV10-3 and TRBJ2-1, with TRBD2 identical over 9 bases. Germline V gene data show CDR1 as ENHRY and CDR2 as SYGVKD. This CDR3 contains 16 residues. The V segment lost 3 bases and the J segment 6 bases; nucleotides outside the gene matches: 9. CDR3 in DNA: TGTGCCATCAGTGACCTTAGCGGGAGCAATCCCAATGAGCAGTTCTTC. This codes for CAISDLSGSNPNEQFF.